Listed here are 26 T cell receptor beta chains from one sample, sequenced in a study of OX40 agonist ivuxolimab in advanced cancers. Profiling relied on immunoSEQ multiplex PCR, and the TCRdb table lists in-frame clones only, not all of them. The data hold roughly 70,000 clones, with roughly nine tenths observed a single time. Source: CD4+ or CD8+ T cells sorted from blood, taken in a trial of the OX40 agonist ivuxolimab. The receptor source for this set is an adult with an advanced solid tumor such as melanoma, head and neck, liver or kidney cancer.

This chain connects TRBV7-2 to TRBJ2-3; D possibly corresponds to TRBD2 (6 bases). V shed 6 bases and J shed 1 base, with 14 bases lying between them. Per the germline V gene, CDR1 is SGHTA and CDR2 is FQGNSA. The CDR3 contains 15 residues. This chain's CDR3 is CASREGRAGTDTQYF. The CDR3 DNA follows: TGTGCCAGCAGGGAGGGAAGGGCGGGCACAGATACGCAGTATTTT.

This chain links TRBV5-5 with TRBJ1-4; 9 bases align to TRBD1. V gave up 0 bases and J gave up 7 bases; unmatched junction bases: 4. This CDR3 has 15 amino acids. CDR1 and CDR2 (germline): SGHKS, YYEKEE (reference sequence). The CDR3 sequence is CASSLEGQGFEKLFF. For the CDR3, the DNA is TGTGCCAGCAGCTTGGAGGGACAGGGCTTTGAAAAACTGTTTTTT.

This sequence joins TRBV11-2 and TRBJ2-7; no definite D call. Germline lookup yields CDR1 SGHAT and CDR2 FQNNGV. This CDR3 has 12 amino acids. Trimming took off 5 bases at V and 4 bases at J, with 9 bases between the two ends. As DNA, the CDR3 is TGTGCCAGCAGCCTCTCCACATACGAGCAGTACTTC. Translating it yields CASSLSTYEQYF. The full variable domain, its missing parts supplied by reference TRBV11-2 and TRBJ2-7, is EAGVAQSPRYKIIEKRQSVAFWCNPISGHATLYWYQQILGQGPKLLIQFQNNGVVDDSQLPKDRFSAERLKGVDSTLKIQPAKLEDSAVYLCASSLSTYEQYFGPGTRLTVT.

The CDR3: CAVGGVAGYEQYF. The CDR3 nucleotides read TGTGCCGTTGGGGGGGTAGCGGGCTACGAGCAGTACTTC. The V call is TRBV7-6, the J call TRBJ2-7, with 7 bases aligning to TRBD2. CDR1 is SGHVS, CDR2 FNYEAQ, per germline. The CDR3 is 13 amino acids. V was pared by 11 bases and J by 3 bases, with 10 bases of the junction left unmatched.

The chain carries TRBV5-4 and TRBJ2-1; D not resolved. The CDR3 consists of 15 residues. Germline assignment: CDR1 SGHNT and CDR2 YYREEE (reference sequence). Deletions cut 0 bases from V and 0 bases from J, with 7 bases between. The CDR3 region is CASSLDGNSYNEQFF. CDR3 DNA: TGTGCCAGCAGCTTGGACGGAAACTCCTACAATGAGCAGTTCTTC.

The table lists this clone with a count of one. CDR3 loop: CASSLQEGDYGYTF. The CDR3 DNA is TGTGCCAGCAGCCTACAGGAAGGGGACTATGGCTACACCTTC. This chain connects TRBV6-6 to TRBJ1-2, with D tentatively TRBD1 (5 bases). Germline CDR1 is MNHNY and CDR2 is SVGAGI (reference sequence). The length of the CDR3 is 14 residues. The germline V and J ends were trimmed by 6 bases and 3 bases, with 14 bases remaining between them.

The chain is built from TRBV19 and TRBJ2-7; 7 bases match TRBD1. Losses at the gene ends were 5 bases for V and 1 base for J; bases not matched to a gene: 5. Germline V gives CDR1 LNHDA, CDR2 SQIVND (reference sequence). This CDR3 comprises 14 residues. The CDR3 nucleotides read TGTGCCAGTAGTCGACAGGGTGATTCCTACGAGCAGTACTTC. Residues: CASSRQGDSYEQYF.

The V and J genes are TRBV10-3 and TRBJ2-5; 8 bases align to TRBD2. The CDR3 totals 14 residues. The ends lost 4 bases at V and 5 bases at J; junction bases unmatched: 6. CDR1 and CDR2 (germline): ENHRY, SYGVKD. The CDR3 here is CAISASGGTETQYF. CDR3 coding DNA: TGTGCCATCAGTGCGTCGGGAGGGACGGAGACCCAGTACTTC.

The chain is built from TRBV7-5 and TRBJ2-2; the table's D call TRBD2 went unverified against the DNA. TRBV7-5 is a pseudogene. CDR3 length equals 15 residues. The CDR3: CARSLALANTGELFF. As DNA, the CDR3 is TGTGCCAGAAGCTTAGCACTAGCGAACACCGGGGAGCTGTTTTTT.

The chain is built from TRBV7-3 and TRBJ1-5; the D is unclear. The CDR3 loop spans 15 amino acids. Germline V gene sequence: CDR1 SGHTA, CDR2 FQGTGA. The V end was cut by 4 bases, the J end by 2 bases, with 12 bases between. The CDR3 DNA is TGTGCCAGCAGCTCCCACGACGGCGGCAATCAGCCCCAGCATTTT. Translating gives CASSSHDGGNQPQHF.

The J gene is TRBJ2-3, the V gene TRBV27, with a tentative D call TRBD2 (5 bases). Between the trimmed V and J ends, which lost 5 bases and 2 bases, there was a span of 17 bases. The CDR3 totals 16 residues. Germline-derived CDR1 and CDR2 are MNHEY and SMNVEV (reference sequence). The CDR3 region is CASSLRRGSATDTQYF. DNA for the CDR3: TGTGCCAGCAGTCTCCGACGGGGAAGTGCCACAGATACGCAGTATTTT.

The chain combines TRBV30 with TRBJ1-2; the D gene is possibly TRBD1 (5 bases). The V gene lost 5 bases and the J gene lost 9 bases, with 16 bases spanning the gap. CDR1 and CDR2 from the germline V gene are GTSNPN and SVGIG (reference sequence). CDR3 length: 12 amino acids. The CDR3 loop reads CAWETDRTRYTF. The CDR3 nucleotides read TGTGCCTGGGAAACAGACAGAACTCGCTACACCTTC.

J is TRBJ2-4 and V is TRBV6-5, with D perhaps matching TRBD1 or TRBD2 (5 bases each). V lost 3 bases to trimming and J lost 7 bases, with 16 bases between them. Germline values: CDR1 MNHEY, CDR2 SVGAGI. The CDR3 totals 15 residues. CDR3 sequence (DNA): TGTGCCAGCAGTTATCGGGGCGGCCCAAATAACATTCAGTACTTC. Translated, it gives CASSYRGGPNNIQYF.

This chain joins TRBV11-1 and TRBJ2-7, with TRBD1 matching 8 bases. Germline trimming cut 6 bases from V and 3 bases from J; bases unmatched to any gene: 4. CDR1 is SGHAT and CDR2 is FQDESV in the germline V gene (reference sequence). The CDR3 loop spans 13 amino acids. The CDR3 nucleotides read TGTGCCAGCAGAAGGACAGGGCTCTACGAGCAGTACTTC. It translates to CASRRTGLYEQYF.

The rearrangement uses TRBV11-1 and TRBJ1-2; unclear D gene. The CDR3 runs to 13 residues. Germline lookup yields CDR1 SGHAT and CDR2 FQDESV (reference sequence). Trimming removed 4 bases at V and 8 bases at J, with 14 bases between. The CDR3 here is CASSSDTVAGYTF. The DNA for the CDR3 is TGTGCCAGCAGCTCCGACACTGTCGCGGGCTACACCTTC. The full variable domain, rest sourced from reference TRBV11-1 and TRBJ1-2, is EAEVAQSPRYKITEKSQAVAFWCDPISGHATLYWYRQILGQGPELLVQFQDESVVDDSQLPKDRFSAERLKGVDSTLKIQPAELGDSAMYLCASSSDTVAGYTFGSGTRLTVV.

The chain links TRBV18 to TRBJ2-7; TRBD1 is a possible D gene (6 bases). This CDR3 is 15 amino acids long. Trimming removed 4 bases from V and 3 bases from J, with 16 bases in between. The germline V gene has CDR1 KGHSH and CDR2 LQKENI. The chain's CDR3 is CASSHGHRDVYEQYF. The CDR3, as DNA: TGTGCCAGCTCACACGGACACAGGGACGTCTACGAGCAGTACTTC.

The genes are TRBV29-1 and TRBJ2-7; the D is unclear. This CDR3 comprises 13 residues. Trimming stripped 2 bases from V and 9 bases from J, with 17 bases between. Germline CDR1 SQVTM, CDR2 ANQGSEA. CDR3 loop: CSVESSSAGGQYF. In nucleotides, the CDR3 is TGCAGCGTTGAAAGTAGCTCCGCCGGCGGGCAGTACTTC.

This chain joins TRBV5-1 and TRBJ1-5, with TRBD1 identical over 9 bases. With V trimmed by 0 bases and J by 14 bases, 6 bases remained unmatched. Germline CDR1 is SGHRS and CDR2 is YFSETQ. CDR3 size: 13 residues. The CDR3 region is CASSLEGTGHKHF. CDR3 in DNA: TGCGCCAGCAGCTTGGAAGGGACAGGGCATAAGCATTTT. The full variable domain, with the rest looked up from reference TRBV5-1 and TRBJ1-5, is KAGVTQTPRYLIKTRGQQVTLSCSPISGHRSVSWYQQTPGQGLQFLFEYFSETQRNKGNFPGRFSGRQFSNSRSEMNVSTLELGDSALYLCASSLEGTGHKHFGDGTRLSIL.

The CDR3 nucleotides are TGTGCCAGCAGCCCTGGGGGGCTAGTAGAGACCCAGTACTTC. Its translation is CASSPGGLVETQYF. The V gene is TRBV7-8, the J gene TRBJ2-5, with D perhaps matching TRBD1 or TRBD2 (6 bases each). Trimming took 5 bases from V and 4 from J, leaving 14 bases between them. From germline, CDR1 is SGHVS and CDR2 FQNEAQ. This CDR3 region has 14 residues.

This clone was found once. The chain links TRBV15 to TRBJ2-1; 13 nucleotides align to TRBD2. V shed 3 bases and J 8 bases; nucleotides not matched to a gene: 4. The CDR3 spans 15 residues. CDR1 is LNHNV and CDR2 is YYDKDF in the germline V gene (reference sequence). In DNA, the CDR3 is TGTGCCACCAGCAGCACTAGCGGGAGGGCCCATGAGCAGTTCTTC. Its protein product is CATSSTSGRAHEQFF.

This clone appeared a single time. V usage is TRBV19 and J usage is TRBJ1-5; D gene unclear. V shed 3 bases and J shed 0 bases, with 9 bases lying between them. CDR1 is LNHDA, CDR2 SQIVND, per germline (reference sequence). This CDR3 has 15 residues. CDR3 sequence (DNA): TGTGCCAGTAGTATTCGACTATATAGCAATCAGCCCCAGCATTTT. Translated: CASSIRLYSNQPQHF. Combining the CDR3 with reference TRBV19 and TRBJ1-5 gives the whole variable domain DGGITQSPKYLFRKEGQNVTLSCEQNLNHDAMYWYRQDPGQGLRLIYYSQIVNDFQKGDIAEGYSVSREKKESFPLTVTSAQKNPTAFYLCASSIRLYSNQPQHFGDGTRLSIL.

The chain carries TRBV25-1 and TRBJ1-2, with no clear D. This CDR3 contains 14 residues. From germline, CDR1 is MGHDK and CDR2 SYGVNS. V shed 3 bases and J shed 7 bases, with 15 bases lying between them. CDR3 sequence: CASSDLVTSGGYTF. CDR3 in DNA: TGTGCCAGCAGTGATTTGGTAACGTCTGGTGGCTACACCTTC.

The chain uses TRBV7-2 and TRBJ1-4, with a tentative D call TRBD1 (5 bases). V gave up 3 bases and J gave up 10 bases, with 9 bases separating them. Germline CDR1 SGHTA, CDR2 FQGNSA. The CDR3 is made up of 12 amino acids. Here the CDR3 reads CASSFIGVKLFF. The CDR3 coding sequence is TGTGCCAGCAGCTTTATAGGGGTAAAACTGTTTTTT.

Turning to this clone: This CDR3 fails to terminate in the conserved phenylalanine or tryptophan, so it likely reflects a read error. This chain connects TRBV19 to TRBJ2-7; tentatively, D is TRBD1 or TRBD2 (5 bases each). The length of the CDR3 is 13 residues. Trimming pared 6 bases from V and 3 bases from J, leaving 12 bases between. CDR1 and CDR2 (germline): LNHDA, SQIVND (reference sequence). In DNA, the CDR3 is TGTGCCAGTAGCCGGGACCGGCACTACGAGCAGTACTCC. Encoded protein: CASSRDRHYEQYS.

J is TRBJ2-3 and V is TRBV5-1, with D possibly called TRBD1 or TRBD2 (7 bases each). V gave up 4 bases and J gave up 0 bases, with 15 bases separating them. This CDR3 contains 16 residues. From germline, CDR1 is SGHRS and CDR2 YFSETQ. CDR3 coding DNA: TGCGCCAGCAGCCAGGGGGGGAGTTTTAGCACAGATACGCAGTATTTT. It encodes CASSQGGSFSTDTQYF. Combining the CDR3 with reference TRBV5-1 and TRBJ2-3 gives the whole variable domain KAGVTQTPRYLIKTRGQQVTLSCSPISGHRSVSWYQQTPGQGLQFLFEYFSETQRNKGNFPGRFSGRQFSNSRSEMNVSTLELGDSALYLCASSQGGSFSTDTQYFGPGTRLTVL.

Remarks on this clone: One end of the junction varies from germline; a read error may be responsible. The V gene is TRBV27, the J gene TRBJ2-2; 8 bases match TRBD1. This CDR3 is built from 15 residues. Germline CDR1 is MNHEY and CDR2 is SMNVEV (reference sequence). The CDR3 DNA is TGTGCCAGCACCCGATCGGACAGGGTTAATCGGGGAGCTGTTTTT. This sequence encodes CASTRSDRVNRGAVF.